The T cell receptor beta chain described here comes from a study of T cell responses to AZD1222 COVID-19 vaccine. Findings and limits, study-wide: In a largely white British group with more females than males, clonal diversity was possibly underestimated. Baseline seropositivity characterized only a handful of AZD1222 recipients. Unmutated variant regions are reportedly targeted by nearly half of spike-specific TCRs.

About this clone itself: Its target is not known.

J was trimmed by 2 bases and V by 7 bases; bases with no gene match: 6. CDR1 and CDR2 (germline): MGHRA, YSYEKL. This CDR3 is 16 amino acids long. The repertoire was sequenced with immunoSEQ multiplex PCR; TCRdb's copy has only in-frame clones and lacks some. The table has 210,000 or so clones, around 94% seen once; the top ten hold over 1.5%. The chain is built from TRBV4-1 and TRBJ2-5; 14 nucleotides align to TRBD2. Sequences were derived from peripheral blood, sampled 28 days after the second dose of the MenACWY control vaccine. This TCR came from an adult who received the MenACWY meningococcal vaccine as a control. DNA for the CDR3: TGCGCCAGCACCTCAGGACTAGCGGGGGGTCAAGAGACCCAGTACTTC. Translated: CASTSGLAGGQETQYF.